The rows below give T cell receptor beta chains drawn from one sample of a study of blood T cell repertoires in COVID-19. The data were produced by immunoSEQ multiplex PCR, yet TCRdb's version contains in-frame clones alone and is incomplete. The top ten hold approximately 1.9% of the sample, which has roughly 120,000 clones, around nine tenths seen once. Sequences were obtained from peripheral blood. The receptors stem from a human donor with active COVID-19. The donor label of this sample is uncertain. Both conserved end residues are part of each CDR3. D genes are given only for firm matches. The size of a clone is reported for some rows only, either as once, few or many, or as a class for expanded clones.

d_call	v_call	j_call	clone_size	cdr3_nt	cdr3_aa
-	TRBV6-2/TRBV6-3	TRBJ2-7	once	TGTGCCAGCAGTCCGGCCTACGAGCAGTACTTC	CASSPAYEQYF
-	TRBV7-2	TRBJ2-7	-	TGTGCCAGCAGCTTAGAAAGGGGGTCCTACGAGCAGTACTTC	CASSLERGSYEQYF
TRBD1	TRBV7-9	TRBJ2-5	-	TGTGCCAGCAGCTTAGCGACAGGGGCGGAGACCCAGTACTTC	CASSLATGAETQYF
-	TRBV11-3	TRBJ2-1	-	TGTGCCAGCAGCTTAACCGGGAATGAGCAGTTCTTC	CASSLTGNEQFF
TRBD1	TRBV27	TRBJ2-7	-	TGTGCCAGCAGTTTATCGTTAGGGCAGGGGGCGATCGAGCAGTACTTC	CASSLSLGQGAIEQYF
TRBD1	TRBV27	TRBJ2-7	-	TGTGCCAGCAGTTTTTCTGGACAGGGGGCGGGGGAGCAGTACTTC	CASSFSGQGAGEQYF
TRBD1	TRBV2	TRBJ1-1	-	TGTGCCAGCAGCAGACAGGGGCACACTGAAGCTTTCTTT	CASSRQGHTEAFF
-	TRBV6-2/TRBV6-3	TRBJ2-1	-	TGTGCCAGCAGCCCCGGGACTCTGCAGTTCTTC	CASSPGTLQFF
-	TRBV18	TRBJ2-1	-	TGTGCCAGCTCCAATCGGGACAAGCCGGCGAATGAGCAGTTCTTC	CASSNRDKPANEQFF
TRBD1	TRBV9	TRBJ2-5	-	TGTGCCAGCAGCGTAGGGACAGGGGACCGAGAGACCCAGTACTTC	CASSVGTGDRETQYF
-	TRBV10-3	TRBJ2-5	-	TGTGCCATCAGTGAAACTCTAGGAGAAGAGACCCAGTACTTC	CAISETLGEETQYF
-	TRBV10-3	TRBJ1-1	-	TGTGCCATCAGTGAAACCGGCACTGAAGCTTTCTTT	CAISETGTEAFF
-	TRBV19	TRBJ1-1	-	TGTGCCAGTAGTGCCCAGGGGAACACTGAAGCTTTCTTT	CASSAQGNTEAFF
-	TRBV28	TRBJ1-6	-	TGTGCCAGCAGTATGCAGGGTAAATCACCCCTCCACTTT	CASSMQGKSPLHF
TRBD2	TRBV19	TRBJ2-1	once	TGTGCCAGTAGTATAGATCTAGGGTTAGCGGGGGGATCATACAATGAGCAGTTCTTC	CASSIDLGLAGGSYNEQFF
-	TRBV7-6	TRBJ2-2	-	TGTGCCAGCAGCTCAACCGGGACTCCAACCGGGGAGCTGTTTTTT	CASSSTGTPTGELFF
-	TRBV2	TRBJ1-5	-	TGTGCCAGCAGACGGACAGCCATCAATCAGCCCCAGCATTTT	CASRRTAINQPQHF
TRBD2	TRBV5-8	TRBJ2-3	-	TGTGCCAGCAGTCTTTATAGCGGGGGGCGCACAGATACGCAGTATTTT	CASSLYSGGRTDTQYF
-	TRBV10-2	TRBJ1-4	-	TGCGCCAGCACAGAGGCGCCAACTAATGAAAAACTGTTTTTT	CASTEAPTNEKLFF
TRBD1	TRBV10-1	TRBJ1-3	-	TGCGCCAGCCTTGATGGGACAGACGATGGAGCAGAAAGAAACACCATATATTTT	CASLDGTDDGAERNTIYF
TRBD1	TRBV9	TRBJ1-6	-	TGTGCCAGCAGCGTCTCAGGGGGCAGTTCACCCCTCCACTTT	CASSVSGGSSPLHF
-	TRBV5-4	TRBJ2-2	-	TGTGCCAGCAGCCGGGGACTTGAAGACACCGGGGAGCTGTTTTTT	CASSRGLEDTGELFF
-	TRBV7-6	TRBJ2-5	once	TGTGCCAGCAGCTTAGGGGTGCGGGGCCGATGGCGTGGAGAGACCCAGTACTTC	CASSLGVRGRWRGETQYF
TRBD1	TRBV19	TRBJ2-2	-	TGTGCCAGTTGGGACAGGGGAATGGCCGGGGAGCTGTTTTTT	CASWDRGMAGELFF
TRBD1	TRBV7-6	TRBJ2-2	-	TGTGCCAGCAGCTCGGGACAGGGGGCGAAAGGGTCCGGGGAGCTGTTTTTT	CASSSGQGAKGSGELFF
TRBD1	TRBV9	TRBJ1-1	-	TGTGCCAGCAGCGTAGTAGGGTCAGGGGGAGAGGGAGCTTTCTTT	CASSVVGSGGEGAFF
TRBD1	TRBV9	TRBJ1-2	-	TGTGCCAGCAGCGTCCGGACAGGGGGCAGTGGTGGCTACACCTTC	CASSVRTGGSGGYTF
-	TRBV19	TRBJ2-2	-	TGTGCCAGTAGTATAGGGGGCCCCGGGGAGCTGTTTTTT	CASSIGGPGELFF
-	TRBV4-2	TRBJ1-5	-	TGTGCCAGCAGCCAGGAACTGCAGGGGTGGGTCGGAAATCAGCCCCAGCATTTT	CASSQELQGWVGNQPQHF
TRBD1	TRBV24-1	TRBJ2-1	-	TGTGCCACCAGTGATTGGCTAGGACAGGGAACCTACAATGAGCAGTTCTTC	CATSDWLGQGTYNEQFF
TRBD2	TRBV7-2	TRBJ2-7	-	TGTGCCAGCAGCTTAGTAGCGGGAACGCTCCACGAGCAGTACTTC	CASSLVAGTLHEQYF
-	TRBV29-1	TRBJ2-1	-	TGCAGCGTTGAGAGGGACAATTTTGATGAGCAGTTCTTC	CSVERDNFDEQFF
TRBD2	TRBV9	TRBJ2-3	-	TGTGCCAGCAGCCCACCGGCTCGGGCTAGCGGGGGGAGGGGAACAGATACGCAGTATTTT	CASSPPARASGGRGTDTQYF
TRBD2	TRBV2	TRBJ2-1	-	TGTGCCAGCAGTGAAGGAATAGCGGGGTACAATGAGCAGTTCTTC	CASSEGIAGYNEQFF
TRBD2	TRBV2	TRBJ2-1	-	TGTGCCAGCAGTGAAGATCCGGGACTAGCGGGGGGGGAGCAGTTCTTC	CASSEDPGLAGGEQFF
TRBD1	TRBV28	TRBJ2-7	-	TGTGCCAGCAGTTTGACAGGGTACTACGAGCAGTACTTC	CASSLTGYYEQYF
TRBD2	TRBV6-5	TRBJ2-1	-	TGTGCCAGCAACCGGGGGGGCTCAGGTAATGAGCAGTTCTTC	CASNRGGSGNEQFF
TRBD1	TRBV6-6	TRBJ1-5	-	TGTGCCAGCAGCCGCGGGACAGGGTATCAGCCCCAGCATTTT	CASSRGTGYQPQHF
-	TRBV6-6	TRBJ1-1	-	TGTGCCAGCTCAGAGTGGGCCGGGAACACTGAAGCTTTCTTT	CASSEWAGNTEAFF
-	TRBV19	TRBJ2-7	-	TGTGCCAGTAGCGTCGATTCAGGGGCCTCCTACGAGCAGTACTTC	CASSVDSGASYEQYF
-	TRBV4-1	TRBJ1-2	-	TGCGCCAGCAGCCAAGAATCGGGCAGGGGCTATGGCTACACCTTC	CASSQESGRGYGYTF
-	TRBV5-4	TRBJ2-3	once	TGTGCCAGCAGCCCAAGGCGGTTAGATACGCAGTATTTT	CASSPRRLDTQYF
-	TRBV5-6	TRBJ2-5	-	TGTGCCAGCAGCCCTTCAAGCCCCCTAGCCCACCAAGAGACCCAGTACTTC	CASSPSSPLAHQETQYF
-	TRBV21-1	TRBJ1-6	-	TGTGCCAGCAGGCTAATAACGAAAAATGGGGAGACCTATAATTCACCCCTCCACTTT	CASRLITKNGETYNSPLHF
TRBD1	TRBV19	TRBJ2-3	-	TGTGCCAGTAGTATCGGGACAGGCACAGATACGCAGTATTTT	CASSIGTGTDTQYF